This paragraph reports one T cell receptor (beta chain). No antigen is known for it. Amplification used 60 Vbeta primers and 13 Jbeta primers. TCRdb's table, derived via immunoSEQ multiplex PCR, lists solely in-frame clones and lacks some. This sample contains some 70,000 clones. The germline V gene has CDR1 LNHDA and CDR2 SQIVND (reference sequence). V was clipped by 10 bases and J by 2 bases; unmatched bases: 4. The CDR3 is 14 residues long. The data stem from a study of cytomegalovirus exposure and HLA in healthy donors. Findings of the study overall: Overall, around 160 TCR beta chains were annotated as cytomegalovirus-associated. It has been reported that TCR beta sequences accurately predicted the HLA-A and HLA-B alleles of most subjects. Across donors, most TCRs were seen rarely, yet some public ones were widespread. An analysis that was carried out later associated 16,000 or so TCR beta sequences with HLA alleles at 0.05 false discovery rate.

The receptor comes from a man in his forties or fifties in good health and CMV-seronegative. The chain combines TRBV19 with TRBJ2-1; TRBD2 aligns across 11 bases. Sequenced input: PBMCs. CDR3 residues: CATRLAGPYNEQFF. Here the CDR3 DNA reads TGTGCCACTAGACTAGCGGGGCCCTACAATGAGCAGTTCTTC.